Reported below is one T cell receptor beta chain. Its target is not known. At one boundary the junction diverges from the germline segment, which might be a read error. This specimen comes from a study of T cells and copy number aberrations in small-cell lung cancer. Study-level points and caveats: Tumor regions shared few clones; 79.9-97.7% were region-restricted. Findings need validation given the study's small sample size.

All donors were smokers or heavy second-hand smokers. Germline assignment: CDR1 SQVTM and CDR2 ANQGSEA. The CDR3 has 15 residues. Profiling relied on immunoSEQ multiplex PCR, and the TCRdb table lists in-frame clones only, not all of them. Seen here are approximately 500 clones, 80% to 95% observed once, and the top ten hold roughly 2.5%. The chain couples TRBV29-1 to TRBJ1-2, with TRBD1 matching 7 bases. The material sequenced was tumor tissue. The sequence came from a man aged 60 to 69 with small cell lung cancer. CDR3 residues: CSVDGQALGVAGYTF. The CDR3 nucleotides read TGTAGCGTTGACGGACAGGCCCTCGGCGTAGCCGGCTACACCTTC.